The present T cell receptor beta chain was sequenced within a study of cytomegalovirus exposure and HLA in healthy donors. Study results and limitations: TRBV6-2, TRBV6-3 and other indistinguishable V segments were excluded. Analyses of presence/absence relied on an assumption of roughly uniform sequencing depth across donors. It was only CMV serostatus that was available as immune exposure information.

Amplification used 60 Vbeta primers and 13 Jbeta primers. Only in-frame clones appear in the TCRdb table, and some are missing; sequencing was by immunoSEQ multiplex PCR. This table has 200,000 to 250,000 clones, approximately 81% appearing once. Turning to this clone: Its antigen remains unidentified.

Germline trimming cut 7 bases from V and 7 bases from J; bases unmatched to any gene: 6. The CDR3 has 13 amino acids. Germline V gene sequence: CDR1 SNHLY, CDR2 FYNNEI. The sequenced sample consisted of PBMCs. This chain uses TRBV2 with TRBJ2-7; 11 positions agree with TRBD2. The TCR was taken from a human donor in good health. The CDR3 bases are TGTGCCAGCAATGTAGCGGGAGGGGGGGAGCAGTACTTC. It encodes CASNVAGGGEQYF.